These T cell receptor beta chains were read from a single sample in a study of blood T cell repertoires in COVID-19. Sequenced by immunoSEQ multiplex PCR; TCRdb stores in-frame clones only, minus some. The sample holds roughly 90,000 clones, 80% seen once. Sequenced input: peripheral blood. The receptors stem from a woman in her 70s with acute or convalescent COVID-19. Both conserved end residues are part of each CDR3. D genes are given only for firm matches. Some rows mark clone size as missing; the rest say once, few, many or name a class of expanded clone.

V: TRBV6-5; D: .; size: .; J: TRBJ2-2; CDR3: CASSYSMGPRPGELFF; DNA: TGTGCCAGCAGTTACTCGATGGGCCCACGACCCGGGGAGCTGTTTTTT
V: TRBV28; D: .; size: once; J: TRBJ1-2; CDR3: CASSFRGGYGYTF; DNA: TGTGCCAGCAGTTTTCGGGGAGGCTATGGCTACACCTTC
V: TRBV7-9; D: .; size: .; J: TRBJ2-7; CDR3: CASPSGEAHYEQYF; DNA: TGTGCCAGCCCTTCCGGGGAGGCCCACTACGAGCAGTACTTC
V: TRBV9; D: TRBD1; size: .; J: TRBJ1-2; CDR3: CASSGQGDFGGYTF; DNA: TGTGCCAGCAGCGGACAGGGTGACTTCGGAGGCTACACCTTC
V: TRBV12-3/TRBV12-4; D: TRBD1; size: .; J: TRBJ2-2; CDR3: CASSWQGAGELFF; DNA: TGTGCCAGCTCCTGGCAGGGGGCCGGGGAGCTGTTTTTT
V: TRBV9; D: .; size: .; J: TRBJ2-1; CDR3: CASSADREGEQFF; DNA: TGTGCCAGCAGCGCGGACAGGGAGGGTGAGCAGTTCTTC
V: TRBV11-2; D: TRBD2; size: few; J: TRBJ2-7; CDR3: CASSVGGGAREQYF; DNA: TGTGCCAGCAGCGTGGGCGGGGGGGCCCGCGAGCAGTACTTC
V: TRBV19; D: TRBD2; size: .; J: TRBJ2-1; CDR3: CASSRRVTSGNEQFF; DNA: TGTGCCAGTAGTAGGAGGGTGACTAGCGGCAATGAGCAGTTCTTC
V: TRBV28; D: .; size: .; J: TRBJ2-1; CDR3: CASSLGSGKPNEQFF; DNA: TGTGCCAGCAGTTTAGGTAGCGGTAAGCCCAATGAGCAGTTCTTC
V: TRBV18; D: TRBD1; size: .; J: TRBJ1-5; CDR3: CASSQDGQGNQPQHF; DNA: TGTGCCAGCTCACAGGACGGACAGGGAAATCAGCCCCAGCATTTT
V: TRBV18; D: .; size: .; J: TRBJ2-7; CDR3: CASSPIEGLGEQYF; DNA: TGTGCCAGCTCACCCATCGAGGGCTTGGGAGAGCAGTACTTC
V: TRBV5-6; D: .; size: .; J: TRBJ1-5; CDR3: CASSLGTLSTNQPQHF; DNA: TGTGCCAGCAGCCTAGGGACATTGAGTACCAATCAGCCCCAGCATTTT
V: TRBV7-9; D: .; size: once; J: TRBJ1-4; CDR3: CASSQGGIEKLFF; DNA: TGTGCCAGCAGCCAAGGAGGGATTGAAAAACTGTTTTTT
V: TRBV29-1; D: TRBD1; size: medium-sized; J: TRBJ2-5; CDR3: CSVEGQGVGETQYF; DNA: TGCAGCGTGGAGGGACAGGGGGTTGGGGAGACCCAGTACTTC
V: TRBV3-1/TRBV3-2; D: TRBD2; size: .; J: TRBJ2-1; CDR3: CASSPPGGNEQFF; DNA: TGTGCCAGCAGCCCCCCGGGGGGCAATGAGCAGTTCTTC
V: TRBV29-1; D: TRBD2; size: .; J: TRBJ2-5; CDR3: CSVDGTSGRGRETQYF; DNA: TGCAGCGTTGACGGGACTAGCGGGAGGGGGCGGGAGACCCAGTACTTC
V: TRBV11-3; D: TRBD2; size: .; J: TRBJ2-3; CDR3: CASSLNPGTRQYF; DNA: TGTGCCAGCAGCTTGAACCCCGGGACTAGGCAGTATTTT
V: TRBV19; D: .; size: many; J: TRBJ2-1; CDR3: CASNLDSGPGINEQFF; DNA: TGTGCCAGTAATCTAGACAGCGGGCCCGGGATAAATGAGCAGTTCTTC
V: TRBV19; D: TRBD1; size: few; J: TRBJ1-5; CDR3: CASSIYPGTADQPQHF; DNA: TGTGCCAGTAGTATCTATCCAGGGACAGCGGATCAGCCCCAGCATTTT
V: TRBV18; D: .; size: .; J: TRBJ1-5; CDR3: CASSLSGYGGNQPQHF; DNA: TGTGCCAGCTCACTATCAGGGTACGGTGGCAATCAGCCCCAGCATTTT
V: TRBV28; D: .; size: few; J: TRBJ2-3; CDR3: CASTPRNLLLTDTQYF; DNA: TGTGCCAGCACCCCTCGTAACTTGCTACTCACAGATACGCAGTATTTT
V: TRBV5-6; D: TRBD1; size: once; J: TRBJ1-4; CDR3: CASSRDRTTNEKLFF; DNA: TGTGCCAGCAGCCGGGACAGGACAACTAATGAAAAACTGTTTTTT
V: TRBV6-5; D: .; size: few; J: TRBJ2-1; CDR3: CASRGEAEIYEQFF; DNA: TGTGCCAGCAGGGGGGAGGCAGAGATCTATGAGCAGTTCTTC